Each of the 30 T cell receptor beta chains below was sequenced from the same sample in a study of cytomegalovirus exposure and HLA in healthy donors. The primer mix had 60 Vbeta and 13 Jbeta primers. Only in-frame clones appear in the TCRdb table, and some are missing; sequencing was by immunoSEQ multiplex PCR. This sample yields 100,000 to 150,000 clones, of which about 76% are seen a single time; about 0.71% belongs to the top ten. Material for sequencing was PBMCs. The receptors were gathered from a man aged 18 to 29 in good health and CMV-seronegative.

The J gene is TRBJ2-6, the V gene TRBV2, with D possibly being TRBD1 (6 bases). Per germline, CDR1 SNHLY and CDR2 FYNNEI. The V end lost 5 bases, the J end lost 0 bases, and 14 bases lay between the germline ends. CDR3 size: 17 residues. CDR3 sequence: CASSLDRQSSGANVLTF. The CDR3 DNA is TGTGCCAGCAGTTTGGACAGACAGAGCTCTGGGGCCAACGTCCTGACTTTC.

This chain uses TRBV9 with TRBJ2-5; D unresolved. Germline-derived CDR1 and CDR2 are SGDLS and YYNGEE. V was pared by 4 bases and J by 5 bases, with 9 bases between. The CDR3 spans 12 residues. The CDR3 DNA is TGTGCCAGCAGCCCCCCAGGCGAGACCCAGTACTTC. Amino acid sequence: CASSPPGETQYF.

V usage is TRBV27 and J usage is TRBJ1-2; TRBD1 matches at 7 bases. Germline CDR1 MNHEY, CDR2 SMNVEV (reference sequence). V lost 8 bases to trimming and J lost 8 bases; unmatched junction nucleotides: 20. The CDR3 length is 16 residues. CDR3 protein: CASLGVFNRDSRGYTF. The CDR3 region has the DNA TGTGCCAGCCTTGGAGTCTTCAACCGGGACAGTAGGGGCTACACCTTC.

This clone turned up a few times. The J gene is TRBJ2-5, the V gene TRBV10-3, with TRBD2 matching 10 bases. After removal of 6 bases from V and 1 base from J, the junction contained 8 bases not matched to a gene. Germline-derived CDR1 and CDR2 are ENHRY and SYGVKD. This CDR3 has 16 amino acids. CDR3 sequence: CAIRTSSGGTQETQYF. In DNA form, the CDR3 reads TGTGCCATCAGGACCTCTAGCGGGGGTACCCAAGAGACCCAGTACTTC.

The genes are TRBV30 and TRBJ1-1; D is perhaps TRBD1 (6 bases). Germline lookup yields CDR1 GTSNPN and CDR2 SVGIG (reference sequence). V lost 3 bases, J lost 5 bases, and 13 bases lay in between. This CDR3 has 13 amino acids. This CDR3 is CAWRLQGATEAFF. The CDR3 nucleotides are TGTGCCTGGAGGCTACAGGGAGCTACTGAAGCTTTCTTT.

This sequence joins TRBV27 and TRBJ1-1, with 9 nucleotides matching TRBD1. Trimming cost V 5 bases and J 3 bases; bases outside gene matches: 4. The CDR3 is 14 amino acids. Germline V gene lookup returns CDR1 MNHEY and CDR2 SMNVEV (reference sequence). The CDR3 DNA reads TGTGCCAGCAGTAAGGACAGGGGCTACACTGAAGCTTTCTTT. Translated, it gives CASSKDRGYTEAFF.

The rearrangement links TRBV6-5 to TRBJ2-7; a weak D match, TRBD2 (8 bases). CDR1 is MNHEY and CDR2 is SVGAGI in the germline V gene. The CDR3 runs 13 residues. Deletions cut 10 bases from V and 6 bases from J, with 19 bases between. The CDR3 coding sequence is TGTGCCATTAGGGGGCGCCGGGGGGGCGAGCAGTACTTC. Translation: CAIRGRRGGEQYF.

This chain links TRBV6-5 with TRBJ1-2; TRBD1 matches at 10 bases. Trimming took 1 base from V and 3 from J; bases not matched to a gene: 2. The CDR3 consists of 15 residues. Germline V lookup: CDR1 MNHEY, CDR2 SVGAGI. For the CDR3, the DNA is TGTGCCAGCAGTTACTTGGGACAGGGGCACTATGGCTACACCTTC. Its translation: CASSYLGQGHYGYTF.

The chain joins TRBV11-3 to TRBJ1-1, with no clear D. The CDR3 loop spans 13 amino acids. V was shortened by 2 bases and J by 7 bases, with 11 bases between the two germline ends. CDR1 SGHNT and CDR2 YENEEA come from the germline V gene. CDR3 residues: CASSLNSLNEAFF. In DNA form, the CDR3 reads TGTGCCAGCAGCTTAAACAGCCTAAATGAAGCTTTCTTT.

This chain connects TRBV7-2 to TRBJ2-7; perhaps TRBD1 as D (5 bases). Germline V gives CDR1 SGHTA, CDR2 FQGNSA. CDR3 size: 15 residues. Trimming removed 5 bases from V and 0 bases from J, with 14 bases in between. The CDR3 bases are TGTGCCAGCAGCGCGACAGTGTCGAGCTCCTACGAGCAGTACTTC. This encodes CASSATVSSSYEQYF.

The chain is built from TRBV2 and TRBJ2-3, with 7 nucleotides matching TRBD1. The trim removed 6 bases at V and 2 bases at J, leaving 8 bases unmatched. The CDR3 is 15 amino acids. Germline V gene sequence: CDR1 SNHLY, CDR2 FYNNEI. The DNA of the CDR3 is TGTGCCAGCAGCGTCACCGGGACAGCCACAGATACGCAGTATTTT. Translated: CASSVTGTATDTQYF.

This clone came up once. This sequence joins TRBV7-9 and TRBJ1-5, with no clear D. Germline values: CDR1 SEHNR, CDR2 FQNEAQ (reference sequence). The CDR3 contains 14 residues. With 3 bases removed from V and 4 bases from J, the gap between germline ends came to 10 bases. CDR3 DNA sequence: TGTGCCAGCAGCTTGGCGGGCGAGAATCAGCCCCAGCATTTT. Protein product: CASSLAGENQPQHF.

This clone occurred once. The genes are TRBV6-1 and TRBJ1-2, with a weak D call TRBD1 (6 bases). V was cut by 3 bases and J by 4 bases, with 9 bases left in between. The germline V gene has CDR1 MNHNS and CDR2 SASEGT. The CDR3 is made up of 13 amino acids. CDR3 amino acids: CASSEGDTYGYTF. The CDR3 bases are TGTGCCAGCAGTGAGGGGGACACCTATGGCTACACCTTC.

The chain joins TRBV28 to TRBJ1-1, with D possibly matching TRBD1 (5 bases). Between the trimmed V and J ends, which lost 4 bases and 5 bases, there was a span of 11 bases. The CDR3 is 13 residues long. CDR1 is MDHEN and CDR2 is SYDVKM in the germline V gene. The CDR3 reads CASSWGARTEAFF. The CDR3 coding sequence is TGTGCCAGCAGTTGGGGCGCAAGGACTGAAGCTTTCTTT. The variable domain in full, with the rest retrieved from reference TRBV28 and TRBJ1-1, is DVKVTQSSRYLVKRTGEKVFLECVQDMDHENMFWYRQDPGLGLRLIYFSYDVKMKEKGDIPEGYSVSREKKERFSLILESASTNQTSMYLCASSWGARTEAFFGQGTRLTVV.

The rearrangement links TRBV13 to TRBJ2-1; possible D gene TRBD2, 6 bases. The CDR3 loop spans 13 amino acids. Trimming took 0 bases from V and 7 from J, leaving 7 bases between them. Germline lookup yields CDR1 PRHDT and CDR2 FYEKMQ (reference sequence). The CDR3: CASSLGRGNEQFF. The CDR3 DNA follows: TGTGCCAGCAGCTTAGGTCGGGGGAATGAGCAGTTCTTC. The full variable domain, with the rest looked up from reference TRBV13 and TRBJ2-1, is AAGVIQSPRHLIKEKRETATLKCYPIPRHDTVYWYQQGPGQDPQFLISFYEKMQSDKGSIPDRFSAQQFSDYHSELNMSSLELGDSALYFCASSLGRGNEQFFGPGTRLTVL.

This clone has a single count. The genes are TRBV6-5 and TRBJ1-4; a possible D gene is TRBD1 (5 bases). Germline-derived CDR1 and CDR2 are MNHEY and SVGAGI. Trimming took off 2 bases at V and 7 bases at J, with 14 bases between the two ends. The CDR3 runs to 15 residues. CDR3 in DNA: TGTGCCAGCAGTTACGGCGCAGGGTCAGGTGAAAAACTGTTTTTT. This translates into CASSYGAGSGEKLFF.

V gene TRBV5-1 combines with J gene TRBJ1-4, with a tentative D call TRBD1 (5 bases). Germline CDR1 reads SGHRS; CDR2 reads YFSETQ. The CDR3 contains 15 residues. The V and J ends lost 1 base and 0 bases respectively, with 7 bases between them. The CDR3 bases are TGCGCCAGCAGCTTGACAGGCGCAACTAATGAAAAACTGTTTTTT. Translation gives CASSLTGATNEKLFF.

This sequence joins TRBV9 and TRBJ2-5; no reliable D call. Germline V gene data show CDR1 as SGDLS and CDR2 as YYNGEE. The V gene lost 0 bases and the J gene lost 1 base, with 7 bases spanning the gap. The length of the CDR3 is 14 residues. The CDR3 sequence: CASSVADLQETQYF. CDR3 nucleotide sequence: TGTGCCAGCAGCGTAGCAGATCTCCAAGAGACCCAGTACTTC.

CDR3 region: CASSLIRDSTGELFF. The DNA of the CDR3 is TGCGCCAGCAGCTTGATACGGGACTCTACCGGGGAGCTGTTTTTT. This chain links TRBV5-1 with TRBJ2-2; perhaps TRBD2 as D (6 bases). Germline CDR1 is SGHRS and CDR2 is YFSETQ. Deletions cut 1 base from V and 5 bases from J, with 12 bases between. This CDR3 has 15 amino acids. The whole variable domain, filled in from reference TRBV5-1 and TRBJ2-2, reads KAGVTQTPRYLIKTRGQQVTLSCSPISGHRSVSWYQQTPGQGLQFLFEYFSETQRNKGNFPGRFSGRQFSNSRSEMNVSTLELGDSALYLCASSLIRDSTGELFFGEGSRLTVL.

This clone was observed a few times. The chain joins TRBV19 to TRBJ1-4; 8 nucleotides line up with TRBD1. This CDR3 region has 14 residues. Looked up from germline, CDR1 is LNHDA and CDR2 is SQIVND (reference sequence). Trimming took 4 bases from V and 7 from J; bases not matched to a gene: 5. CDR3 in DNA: TGTGCCAGTAGTAAGACAGGGGCGATTGAAAAACTGTTTTTT. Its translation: CASSKTGAIEKLFF.

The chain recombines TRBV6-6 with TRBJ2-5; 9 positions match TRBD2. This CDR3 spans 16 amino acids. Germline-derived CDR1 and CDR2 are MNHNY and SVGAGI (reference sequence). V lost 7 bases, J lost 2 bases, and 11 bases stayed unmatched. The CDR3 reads CASKWGAGGGQETQYF. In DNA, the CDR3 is TGTGCCAGCAAGTGGGGAGCGGGGGGAGGGCAAGAGACCCAGTACTTC.

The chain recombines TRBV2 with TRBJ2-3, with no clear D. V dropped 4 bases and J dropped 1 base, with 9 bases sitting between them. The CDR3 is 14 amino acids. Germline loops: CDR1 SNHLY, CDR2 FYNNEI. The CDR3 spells CASSAQAGTDTQYF. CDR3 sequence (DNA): TGTGCCAGCAGTGCCCAGGCTGGCACAGATACGCAGTATTTT.

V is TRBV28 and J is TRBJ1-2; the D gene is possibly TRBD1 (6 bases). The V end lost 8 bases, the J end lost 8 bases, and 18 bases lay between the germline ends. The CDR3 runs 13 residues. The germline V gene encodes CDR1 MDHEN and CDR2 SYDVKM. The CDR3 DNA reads TGTGCCAGCCGGCGGGGGCTGGGAGAGGGCTACACCTTC. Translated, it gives CASRRGLGEGYTF.

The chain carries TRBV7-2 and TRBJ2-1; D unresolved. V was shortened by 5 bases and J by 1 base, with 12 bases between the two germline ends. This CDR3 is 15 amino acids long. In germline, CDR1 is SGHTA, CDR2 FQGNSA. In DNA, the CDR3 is TGTGCCAGCAGCCGATTACTCATTTCCTACAATGAGCAGTTCTTC. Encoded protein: CASSRLLISYNEQFF. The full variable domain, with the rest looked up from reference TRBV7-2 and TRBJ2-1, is GAGVSQSPSNKVTEKGKDVELRCDPISGHTALYWYRQSLGQGLEFLIYFQGNSAPDKSGLPSDRFSAERTGGSVSTLTIQRTQQEDSAVYLCASSRLLISYNEQFFGPGTRLTVL.

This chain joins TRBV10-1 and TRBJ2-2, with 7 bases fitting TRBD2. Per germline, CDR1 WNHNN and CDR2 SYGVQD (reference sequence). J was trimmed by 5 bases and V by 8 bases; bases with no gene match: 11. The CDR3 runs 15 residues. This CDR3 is CASRGVFDRTGELFF. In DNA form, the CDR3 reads TGCGCCAGCCGGGGGGTTTTTGACCGGACCGGGGAGCTGTTTTTT.

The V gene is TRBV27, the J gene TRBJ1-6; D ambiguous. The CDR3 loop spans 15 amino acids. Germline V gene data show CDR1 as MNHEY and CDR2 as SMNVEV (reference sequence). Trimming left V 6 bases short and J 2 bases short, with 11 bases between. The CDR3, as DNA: TGTGCCAGCAGGGGAGGGCCGACCTATAATTCACCCCTCCACTTT. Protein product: CASRGGPTYNSPLHF.

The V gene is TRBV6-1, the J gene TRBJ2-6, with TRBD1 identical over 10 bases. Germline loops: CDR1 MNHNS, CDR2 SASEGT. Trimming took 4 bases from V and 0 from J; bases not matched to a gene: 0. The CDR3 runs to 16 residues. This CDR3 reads CASSGTGGSGANVLTF. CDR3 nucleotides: TGTGCCAGCAGTGGGACAGGGGGCTCTGGGGCCAACGTCCTGACTTTC.

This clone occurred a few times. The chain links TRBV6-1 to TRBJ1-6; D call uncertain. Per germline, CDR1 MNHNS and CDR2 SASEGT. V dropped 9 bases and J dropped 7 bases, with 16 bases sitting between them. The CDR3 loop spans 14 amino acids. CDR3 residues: CASLVSGLNSPLHF. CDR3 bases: TGTGCCAGTCTGGTCTCTGGACTAAATTCACCCCTCCACTTT.

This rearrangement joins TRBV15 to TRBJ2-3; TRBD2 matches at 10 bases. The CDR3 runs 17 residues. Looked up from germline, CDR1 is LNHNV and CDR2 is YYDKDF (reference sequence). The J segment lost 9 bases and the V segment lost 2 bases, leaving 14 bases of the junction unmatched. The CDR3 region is CATSRSQTSGVEITQYF. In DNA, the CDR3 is TGTGCCACCAGCAGATCCCAAACTAGCGGGGTCGAGATAACGCAGTATTTT.

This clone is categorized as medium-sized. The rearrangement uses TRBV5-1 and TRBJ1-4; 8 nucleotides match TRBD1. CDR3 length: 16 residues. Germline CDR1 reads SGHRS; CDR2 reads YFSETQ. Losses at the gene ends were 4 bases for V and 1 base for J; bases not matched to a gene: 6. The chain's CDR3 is CASSRQGRGTNEKLFF. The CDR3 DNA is TGCGCCAGCAGCCGACAGGGGAGAGGAACTAATGAAAAACTGTTTTTT. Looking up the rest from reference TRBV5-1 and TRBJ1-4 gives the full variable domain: KAGVTQTPRYLIKTRGQQVTLSCSPISGHRSVSWYQQTPGQGLQFLFEYFSETQRNKGNFPGRFSGRQFSNSRSEMNVSTLELGDSALYLCASSRQGRGTNEKLFFGSGTQLSVL.